This TCR beta chain was obtained from a study of T cells in Graves' hyperthyroidism and ophthalmopathy. What was amplified from RNA transcripts were TCR beta CDR3 regions. During a first-round RT-PCR of the TCR CDR3, the HTBI primer set was used. TCRdb ran MiXCR on the multiplex PCR reads and lists one entry per CDR3 protein. The sample holds 620,000 or so distinct CDR3 sequences, roughly 15% seen once. This clonotype was observed a handful of times. V was cut by 0 bases and J by 4 bases, with 7 bases left in between. CDR1 and CDR2 from the germline V gene are SGHNT and YYREEE (reference sequence). The CDR3 is made up of 14 amino acids. Diagnostic assessment was based on clinical symptoms, serum thyroxine and TRAb, thyroid ultrasound and orbital computed tomography.

The sequence came from a woman in her forties or fifties with Graves' ophthalmopathy. The chain employs TRBV5-4 and TRBJ1-4; perhaps TRBD1 as D (6 bases). The material sequenced was blood. This chain's CDR3 is CASSLGQVNEKLFF. DNA of the CDR3: TGTGCCAGCAGCTTGGGACAGGTTAATGAAAAACTGTTTTTT.